The 20 T cell receptor beta chains reported below all come from one sample, sequenced in a study of tumor-infiltrating lymphocytes in oesophageal squamous cell carcinoma. MiXCR, applied by TCRdb to the PCR reads, yields one record per CDR3 protein. The sample has roughly 13,000 distinct CDR3 sequences; over 40% are singletons. The sequencing input was blood. All receptors derive from a male donor with esophageal squamous cell carcinoma.

Judged by abundance, this clonotype is medium-sized. This sequence joins TRBV7-3 and TRBJ2-2; 9 bases fit TRBD1. The J segment lost 5 bases and the V segment lost 4 bases, leaving 5 bases of the junction unmatched. The CDR3 loop spans 15 amino acids. Germline assignment: CDR1 SGHTA and CDR2 FQGTGA. CDR3 sequence (DNA): TGTGCCAGCAGCTCCGACAGGGGGTTGACCGGGGAGCTGTTTTTT. Translated: CASSSDRGLTGELFF.

This clonotype has only a few counts. The rearrangement uses TRBV7-6 and TRBJ1-1; possibly TRBD1 for D (5 bases). With 1 base removed from V and 7 bases from J, the gap between germline ends came to 13 bases. The CDR3 covers 14 residues. The germline gives CDR1 SGHVS, CDR2 FNYEAQ. DNA for the CDR3: TGTGCCAGCAGCTTAGTAGGGGCTGGGAGTGAAGCTTTCTTT. Its translation is CASSLVGAGSEAFF.

This clonotype is labeled medium-sized. The chain's CDR3 is CASSLVAGVSYNEQFF. CDR3 DNA sequence: TGTGCCAGCAGCTTAGTTGCGGGAGTTTCCTACAATGAGCAGTTCTTC. This chain connects TRBV11-2 to TRBJ2-1, with TRBD2 matching over 7 bases. The CDR3 length is 16 residues. Losses at the gene ends were 1 base for V and 1 base for J; bases not matched to a gene: 4. Germline V CDR1 and CDR2: SGHAT, FQNNGV.

This clonotype was recorded at least ten times. The chain uses TRBV10-3 and TRBJ2-7; D is possibly TRBD1 (6 bases). Trimming removed 8 bases at V and 3 bases at J, with 14 bases between. The CDR3 spans 13 residues. Germline V gene sequence: CDR1 ENHRY, CDR2 SYGVKD. Here the CDR3 DNA reads TGTGCCATCGCCCAGGGGAAGGACTACGAGCAGTACTTC. It is translated as CAIAQGKDYEQYF.

This clonotype has a handful of counts. This rearrangement joins TRBV24-1 to TRBJ1-2; TRBD1 agrees at 8 bases. Germline loops: CDR1 KGHDR, CDR2 SFDVKD. V dropped 3 bases and J dropped 3; count of bases not matched to a gene: 8. The CDR3 loop spans 16 amino acids. CDR3 protein: CATSDNDRGRDYGYTF. The CDR3 nucleotides read TGTGCCACCAGTGATAATGACAGGGGAAGGGACTATGGCTACACCTTC.

The chain carries TRBV18 and TRBJ1-4; D is unclear. Trimming pared 3 bases from V and 8 bases from J, leaving 7 bases between. The CDR3 covers 12 residues. Germline CDR1 reads KGHSH; CDR2 reads LQKENI. This CDR3 is CASSPALEKLFF. In nucleotides, the CDR3 is TGTGCCAGCTCACCGGCACTCGAAAAACTGTTTTTT.

This clonotype was found many times. The gene calls are TRBV27 and TRBJ1-4; 7 nucleotides agree with TRBD1. Germline CDR1 MNHEY, CDR2 SMNVEV (reference sequence). The CDR3 extends over 16 amino acids. Trimming cost V 5 bases and J 3 bases; bases outside gene matches: 9. CDR3 region: CASSLRQGRANEKLFF. CDR3 nucleotide sequence: TGTGCCAGCAGTCTTAGACAGGGCCGGGCTAATGAAAAACTGTTTTTT. Looking up the rest from reference TRBV27 and TRBJ1-4 gives the full variable domain: EAQVTQNPRYLITVTGKKLTVTCSQNMNHEYMSWYRQDPGLGLRQIYYSMNVEVTDKGDVPEGYKVSRKEKRNFPLILESPSPNQTSLYFCASSLRQGRANEKLFFGSGTQLSVL.

The chain couples TRBV5-6 to TRBJ1-4; the D gene is possibly TRBD1 (6 bases). The CDR3 is made up of 15 amino acids. V was clipped by 0 bases and J by 7 bases, with 13 bases between them. Germline CDR1 SGHDT, CDR2 YYEEEE. The CDR3 DNA is TGTGCCAGCAGCTTGGTCGGGGGGCATGGTGAAAAACTGTTTTTT. It specifies CASSLVGGHGEKLFF.

V and J are TRBV19 and TRBJ2-6; 7 bases line up with TRBD2. The J call is uncertain, as TRBJ2-7 better fits the DNA end. The CDR3 totals 14 residues. In germline, CDR1 is LNHDA, CDR2 SQIVND (reference sequence). The CDR3 sequence: CASAGGSERIEQYF. The CDR3 coding sequence is TGTGCCTCAGCAGGCGGGAGTGAAAGGATCGAGCAGTACTTC.

The sample holds one count of this clonotype. This sequence joins TRBV2 and TRBJ2-5, with unresolved D. V was cut by 3 bases and J by 1 base, with 18 bases left in between. The germline gives CDR1 SNHLY, CDR2 FYNNEI. The CDR3 has 17 amino acids. CDR3 DNA: TGTGCCAGCAGTGACCGCTCTCTGGTGACCAGCCAAGAGACCCAGTACTTC. Protein: CASSDRSLVTSQETQYF.

The sample holds many counts of this clonotype. This rearrangement joins TRBV11-2 to TRBJ2-7; maybe TRBD2 (6 bases). Per the germline V gene, CDR1 is SGHAT and CDR2 is FQNNGV. Deletions cut 8 bases from V and 5 bases from J, with 16 bases between. The CDR3 totals 13 residues. CDR3 residues: CASGGPVANEQYF. CDR3 coding DNA: TGTGCCAGCGGAGGGCCGGTCGCAAACGAGCAGTACTTC.

This clonotype showed up just a few times. The chain uses TRBV7-2 and TRBJ2-5; 10 bases line up with TRBD2. TRBJ2-7 explains the end of the DNA better; the J call may be wrong. The CDR3 totals 15 residues. Germline CDR1 is SGHTA and CDR2 is FQGNSA. The CDR3 sequence is CASSLGVAGGYEQYF. In DNA, the CDR3 is TGTGCCAGCAGCCTTGGGGTAGCGGGGGGTTACGAGCAGTACTTC.

This chain links TRBV12-3 or TRBV12-4 with TRBJ2-1; 14 bases line up with TRBD2. This CDR3 comprises 17 residues. J gave up 7 bases and V 5 bases, and 10 bases lay outside the gene matches. The CDR3 spells CASSPWTSGGPGNEQFF. The CDR3 DNA sequence: TGTGCCAGCAGTCCTTGGACTAGCGGGGGGCCTGGTAATGAGCAGTTCTTC.

The J gene is TRBJ2-4, the V gene TRBV12-3 or TRBV12-4; 9 bases map to TRBD1. The J call may be wrong; the DNA end is better matched by TRBJ2-1. The CDR3 has 13 amino acids. The CDR3 spells CASSFGGQGEQFF. In nucleotides, the CDR3 is TGTGCCAGCAGTTTTGGGGGACAGGGCGAGCAGTTCTTC.

This clonotype was found many times. The chain is built from TRBV27 and TRBJ1-1; D is uncertain. This CDR3 has 15 residues. With 0 bases removed from V and 1 base from J, the gap between germline ends came to 9 bases. CDR1 is MNHEY and CDR2 is SMNVEV in the germline V gene (reference sequence). CDR3 nucleotides: TGTGCCAGCAGTTTATCTCGGGGAACGAACACTGAAGCTTTCTTT. Its translation: CASSLSRGTNTEAFF.

This chain connects TRBV7-2 to TRBJ2-7, with a possible D match to TRBD1 (5 bases). CDR3 length equals 13 residues. Germline lookup yields CDR1 SGHTA and CDR2 FQGNSA. V shed 5 bases and J shed 4 bases, with 12 bases lying between them. The CDR3 reads CASSLGARYEQYF. CDR3 nucleotide sequence: TGTGCCAGCAGCCTAGGGGCGCGTTACGAGCAGTACTTC. The variable domain in full, completed from reference TRBV7-2 and TRBJ2-7, reads GAGVSQSPSNKVTEKGKDVELRCDPISGHTALYWYRQSLGQGLEFLIYFQGNSAPDKSGLPSDRFSAERTGGSVSTLTIQRTQQEDSAVYLCASSLGARYEQYFGPGTRLTVT.

This clonotype was seen a few times. CDR3 sequence (DNA): TGCGCCAGCGAACTAGGGACTAGCGGGAGCGCAGATACGCAGTATTTT. Its protein is CASELGTSGSADTQYF. The chain recombines TRBV5-1 with TRBJ2-3, with 14 bases matching TRBD2. The CDR3 is 16 amino acids. The V gene's germline CDR1 is SGHRS and CDR2 YFSETQ. V was pared by 7 bases and J by 4 bases, with 8 bases of the junction left unmatched.

The chain has TRBV7-9 and TRBJ2-4; D ambiguous. The end of the DNA fits TRBJ2-7 better, so the J call may be wrong. CDR3 length: 11 residues. Per germline, CDR1 SEHNR and CDR2 FQNEAQ (reference sequence). CDR3 region: CASSLLTEQYF. In DNA, the CDR3 is TGTGCCAGCAGCTTATTAACCGAGCAGTACTTC.

This chain uses TRBV7-9 with TRBJ2-5; D uncertain. The end of the DNA is better explained by TRBJ2-6, so the J call may be wrong. Germline V gene sequence: CDR1 SEHNR, CDR2 FQNEAQ (reference sequence). CDR3 length: 18 residues. Here the CDR3 reads CASSSVPIWGSGANVLTF. Here the CDR3 DNA reads TGTGCCAGCAGCTCAGTTCCAATCTGGGGCTCTGGGGCCAACGTCCTGACTTTC.

To note about this clonotype: The conserved phenylalanine or tryptophan normally closing the CDR3 is absent here, so this likely arose from a read error. The DNA is left out, because the CDR3 cannot be placed on it with certainty; the CDR3 is given as TCRdb lists it. The J gene is TRBJ2-7, the V gene TRBV14; no DNA check was done on the table's D call, TRBD1. Germline-derived CDR1 and CDR2 are SGHDN and FVKESK. The CDR3 length equals 21 residues, ends included. The chain's CDR3 is CASSQDAPFGSGVSYEQYFGN.